The 24 T cell receptor beta chains below were found in one sample sequenced in a study of identical twins (dated by TCRdb to the mid-2010s). Libraries came from 5' RACE. The run used an Illumina HiSeq 2000. TCRdb's own reprocessing of the public reads used fastp at Q25 and MiXCR and kept productive beta chains. Under each unique CDR3 protein, matching rows form one entry showing the most common genes and DNA. This sample is represented by under 300,000 distinct CDR3 sequences; roughly 8% of them were singletons. Together, the top ten hold roughly 3% of the sample. A further study also used this sample, focusing on yellow fever vaccine responses in identical twins.

Sequencing was performed on CD8+ T cells sorted from blood. The receptors were sampled from a woman aged 18-29 years in good health.

This clonotype has just a few counts. Here the CDR3 DNA reads TGTGCCAGCAGCTTAGCGTTAACCGAACTGAACACTGAAGCTTTCTTT. Protein sequence: CASSLALTELNTEAFF. V is TRBV11-2 and J is TRBJ1-1; D gene unclear. CDR1 and CDR2 (germline): SGHAT, FQNNGV. The V end lost 1 base, the J end lost 0 bases, and 12 bases lay between the germline ends. The CDR3 has 16 amino acids.

This clonotype has at least ten counts. The chain uses TRBV12-3 or TRBV12-4 and TRBJ1-1; 7 bases are a match to TRBD1. With 6 bases clipped from V and 5 bases from J, the junction kept 3 bases outside the gene matches. The CDR3 contains 12 residues. The CDR3 spells CASRQGGTEAFF. CDR3 coding DNA: TGTGCCAGCAGGCAGGGGGGGACTGAAGCTTTCTTT.

In this sample, this clonotype turned up a few times. V is TRBV6-2 or TRBV6-3 and J is TRBJ2-1; 9 bases match TRBD2. The CDR3 has 14 residues. V was clipped by 6 bases and J by 5 bases; unmatched bases: 5. Germline CDR1 reads MNHEY; CDR2 reads SVGEGT. CDR3 DNA: TGTGCCAGCAGACCGGGACTAGCTAACAATGAGCAGTTCTTC. Translation gives CASRPGLANNEQFF.

The table lists this clonotype with a few counts. The gene calls are TRBV4-1 and TRBJ2-1; perhaps TRBD2 as D (6 bases). Deletions cut 1 base from V and 8 bases from J, with 21 bases between. The CDR3 is 17 residues long. Germline CDR1 MGHRA, CDR2 YSYEKL. CDR3 nucleotides: TGCGCCAGCAGCCAAGCCTTAGGGACTCTCAGGTGGGATGAGCAGTTCTTC. Encoded protein: CASSQALGTLRWDEQFF.

This clonotype has more than one count but fewer than ten. The chain couples TRBV7-9 to TRBJ2-5; no definite D call. The CDR3 loop spans 16 amino acids. CDR1 is SEHNR and CDR2 is FQNEAQ in the germline V gene (reference sequence). The ends were cut back, 1 base at V and 2 bases at J, with 14 bases in the middle. For the CDR3, the DNA is TGTGCCAGCAGCTTAGGAGACGAGCCCCTACAAGAGACCCAGTACTTC. Encoded protein: CASSLGDEPLQETQYF. The variable domain in full, completed from reference TRBV7-9 and TRBJ2-5, reads DTGVSQNPRHKITKRGQNVTFRCDPISEHNRLYWYRQTLGQGPEFLTYFQNEAQLEKSRLLSDRFSAERPKGSFSTLEIQRTEQGDSAMYLCASSLGDEPLQETQYFGPGTRLLVL.

This clonotype occurred many times. The J gene is TRBJ1-5, the V gene TRBV12-3 or TRBV12-4, with D uncertain. There are 12 residues in the CDR3. The ends were cut back, 6 bases at V and 4 bases at J, with 7 bases in the middle. This chain's CDR3 is CASSPPNQPQHF. CDR3 in DNA: TGTGCCAGCAGCCCCCCGAATCAGCCCCAGCATTTT.

The genes are TRBV12-3 or TRBV12-4 and TRBJ1-4; possible D gene TRBD1, 5 bases. Deletions cut 2 bases from V and 8 bases from J, with 12 bases between. The length of the CDR3 is 14 residues. The CDR3 region has the DNA TGTGCCAGCAGTTTACAGGGACCGCACGAAAAACTGTTTTTT. Protein sequence: CASSLQGPHEKLFF.

This chain uses TRBV10-3 with TRBJ2-7; 7 positions agree with TRBD1. The CDR3 consists of 14 residues. Germline V lookup: CDR1 ENHRY, CDR2 SYGVKD. V dropped 8 bases and J dropped 2; count of bases not matched to a gene: 9. CDR3 region: CAIAGDSQPYEQYF. In nucleotides, the CDR3 is TGTGCCATCGCCGGGGACAGTCAACCCTACGAGCAGTACTTC.

This clonotype appeared a few times. The rearrangement joins TRBV6-1 to TRBJ2-3; no firm D call. V lost 8 bases to trimming and J lost 3 bases, with 12 bases between them. The CDR3 has 13 residues. From germline, CDR1 is MNHNS and CDR2 SASEGT. CDR3 region: CASGRLETDTQYF. The CDR3 region has the DNA TGTGCCAGCGGGCGGCTTGAAACAGATACGCAGTATTTT.

This clonotype was seen a few times. The chain couples TRBV20-1 to TRBJ2-7; D unresolved. The CDR3 sequence is 15 residues long. The V end was cut by 0 bases, the J end by 3 bases, with 15 bases between. Germline-derived CDR1 and CDR2 are DFQATT and SNEGSKA (reference sequence). The DNA for the CDR3 is TGCAGTGCTAGAGATCTGCTAGGACCCCTCTACGAGCAGTACTTC. Translation: CSARDLLGPLYEQYF.

The chain combines TRBV7-6 with TRBJ2-2, with 8 bases matching TRBD1. V gave up 8 bases and J gave up 4 bases; unmatched junction bases: 15. Germline V gene data show CDR1 as SGHVS and CDR2 as FNYEAQ. The length of the CDR3 is 17 residues. CDR3 DNA sequence: TGTGCCAGCTCCCGGGACAGGAGTGATCCCTTCACCGGGGAGCTGTTTTTT. Encoded protein: CASSRDRSDPFTGELFF.

The chain is built from TRBV27 and TRBJ2-7; TRBD1 aligns across 9 bases. The CDR3 is 15 amino acids. The trim removed 1 base at V and 3 bases at J, leaving 4 bases unmatched. Germline V CDR1 and CDR2: MNHEY, SMNVEV (reference sequence). The CDR3 DNA reads TGTGCCAGCAGTTTATTGGGACAGGGTTTCTACGAGCAGTACTTC. It translates to CASSLLGQGFYEQYF.

This clonotype came up a few times. At one of its ends the junction is not consistent with the germline gene, which may arise from a read error. The rearrangement links TRBV7-7 to TRBJ2-5; D is unresolved. The CDR3 length is 13 residues. Germline V gene data show CDR1 as SSHAT and CDR2 as FNYEAQ (reference sequence). This chain's CDR3 is CASSFRIQETQYF. The CDR3 DNA sequence: TGTGCTAGCAGCTTCCGCATCCAAGAGACCCAGTACTTC. The full variable domain, completed using reference TRBV7-7 and TRBJ2-5, is GAGVSQSPRYKVTKRGQDVTLRCDPISSHATLYWYQQALGQGPEFLTYFNYEAQPDKSGLPSDRFSAERPEGSISTLTIQRTEQRDSAMYRCASSFRIQETQYFGPGTRLLVL.

The chain has TRBV5-5 and TRBJ2-7, with D hard to call. Germline assignment: CDR1 SGHKS and CDR2 YYEKEE (reference sequence). The V gene lost 7 bases and the J gene lost 0 bases, with 17 bases spanning the gap. The CDR3 spans 15 residues. This CDR3 is CASFHFGRYSYEQYF. In DNA, the CDR3 is TGTGCCAGCTTCCACTTCGGACGCTACTCCTACGAGCAGTACTTC.

V gene TRBV10-3 combines with J gene TRBJ2-3; 7 nucleotides align to TRBD1. The trim removed 6 bases at V and 6 bases at J, leaving 6 bases unmatched. This CDR3 is 13 amino acids long. Germline V gene lookup returns CDR1 ENHRY and CDR2 SYGVKD. The CDR3 coding sequence is TGTGCCATCAGACCTACAGGGGCTGATACGCAGTATTTT. Residues: CAIRPTGADTQYF.

This clonotype was recorded at least ten times. The chain joins TRBV6-5 to TRBJ2-1, with 11 bases matching TRBD2. The length of the CDR3 is 18 residues. V shed 1 base and J 1 base; nucleotides not matched to a gene: 6. CDR1 is MNHEY and CDR2 is SVGAGI in the germline V gene. The CDR3 DNA reads as TGTGCCAGCAGTTACTTCGGGACTAGCGGAAAATCCTACAATGAGCAGTTCTTC. This translates into CASSYFGTSGKSYNEQFF.

J is TRBJ1-1 and V is TRBV10-2; D is perhaps TRBD1 (6 bases). CDR1 is WSHSY and CDR2 is SAAADI in the germline V gene. There are 14 residues in the CDR3. V was trimmed by 6 bases and J by 1 base, leaving 12 bases between them. The CDR3 loop is CASSEDSRNTEAFF. The CDR3 nucleotides read TGCGCCAGCAGCGAGGACAGCCGGAACACTGAAGCTTTCTTT.

There are a few counts of this clonotype. This sequence joins TRBV7-9 and TRBJ2-7; D uncertain. This CDR3 has 10 residues. V shed 5 bases and J shed 5 bases, with 4 bases lying between them. CDR1 is SEHNR, CDR2 FQNEAQ, per germline (reference sequence). DNA of the CDR3: TGTGCCAGCAGCATAGACGAGCAGTACTTC. This codes for CASSIDEQYF.

V and J are TRBV19 and TRBJ2-1, with 8 bases aligning to TRBD1. Germline-derived CDR1 and CDR2 are LNHDA and SQIVND (reference sequence). V shed 5 bases, J shed 4 bases, and the junction held 4 bases outside the gene matches. The CDR3 covers 14 residues. CDR3 protein: CASSLRTGYNEQFF. The CDR3 coding sequence is TGTGCCAGTAGTCTCCGGACAGGGTACAATGAGCAGTTCTTC.

This clonotype has only a few counts. The chain joins TRBV9 to TRBJ2-5; no definite D call. Germline V gene data show CDR1 as SGDLS and CDR2 as YYNGEE. The V and J ends lost 4 bases and 5 bases respectively, with 21 bases between them. The CDR3 spans 16 residues. This chain's CDR3 is CASSQTARGELETQYF. DNA of the CDR3: TGTGCCAGCAGCCAAACCGCACGTGGGGAATTGGAGACCCAGTACTTC.

The chain joins TRBV6-5 to TRBJ2-5, with 8 nucleotides matching TRBD2. Germline trimming cut 4 bases from V and 0 bases from J; bases unmatched to any gene: 4. The CDR3 totals 15 residues. Germline loops: CDR1 MNHEY, CDR2 SVGAGI. CDR3 DNA sequence: TGTGCCAGCAGTTTCTTAGCGGGGTACCAAGAGACCCAGTACTTC. Encoded protein: CASSFLAGYQETQYF.

This clonotype was picked up many times. V usage is TRBV7-9 and J usage is TRBJ2-7; a possible D gene is TRBD2 (7 bases). The CDR3 totals 17 residues. Trimming cost V 1 base and J 3 bases, with 19 bases left between them. Germline V CDR1 and CDR2: SEHNR, FQNEAQ (reference sequence). CDR3: CASSLDSGGAVGYEQYF. The CDR3 DNA reads TGTGCCAGCAGCTTAGATTCGGGGGGCGCAGTTGGCTACGAGCAGTACTTC.

This clonotype came up a few times. J is TRBJ2-4 and V is TRBV11-1; no definite D call. V was pared by 5 bases and J by 5 bases, with 16 bases between. This CDR3 region has 15 residues. Germline V CDR1 and CDR2: SGHAT, FQDESV (reference sequence). As DNA, the CDR3 is TGTGCCAGCAGCGGGTGGGGTTTCGGAGAAAACATTCAGTACTTC. As protein: CASSGWGFGENIQYF.

This rearrangement joins TRBV4-1 to TRBJ2-7; 9 bases are a match to TRBD2. Germline V gives CDR1 MGHRA, CDR2 YSYEKL. V dropped 0 bases and J dropped 4; count of bases not matched to a gene: 16. CDR3 size: 19 residues. The CDR3, as DNA: TGCGCCAGCAGCCAAGACAAATTAGCGGGGGCATTCCCGGCGTACGAGCAGTACTTC. This sequence encodes CASSQDKLAGAFPAYEQYF.